What follows are 18 T cell receptor beta chains derived from one specimen sequenced in a study of T cell clones after liver transplantation. Measured with immunoSEQ multiplex PCR; TCRdb has only the in-frame clones, and not every one. The table includes roughly 62,000 clones, around three quarters detected once. The sequencing used CD4+ T cells from blood, collected at the approximately 16-month timepoint. The receptors here all came from a human patient who received a liver transplant. The T cells may partly be graft donor cells.

The genes are TRBV19 and TRBJ1-1; D is ambiguous. Looked up from germline, CDR1 is LNHDA and CDR2 is SQIVND (reference sequence). CDR3 length: 16 residues. V lost 8 bases, J lost 3 bases, and 22 bases lay in between. CDR3 nucleotide sequence: TGTGCCAGTCAAAGCCCCCGGCTGGCGGAGCACACTGAAGCTTTCTTT. Its translation: CASQSPRLAEHTEAFF. Full variable domain (missing parts from reference TRBV19 and TRBJ1-1): DGGITQSPKYLFRKEGQNVTLSCEQNLNHDAMYWYRQDPGQGLRLIYYSQIVNDFQKGDIAEGYSVSREKKESFPLTVTSAQKNPTAFYLCASQSPRLAEHTEAFFGQGTRLTVV.

This clone was detected once. The chain has TRBV4-1 and TRBJ1-1; D is unresolved. With 0 bases removed from V and 0 bases from J, the gap between germline ends came to 8 bases. CDR3 length: 15 amino acids. The germline V gene has CDR1 MGHRA and CDR2 YSYEKL. The CDR3 sequence is CASSQDEVMNTEAFF. The CDR3, as DNA: TGCGCCAGCAGCCAAGATGAGGTAATGAACACTGAAGCTTTCTTT.

This chain joins TRBV5-8 and TRBJ2-1; TRBD2 aligns across 14 bases. The germline gives CDR1 SGHTS, CDR2 YDEGEE. The CDR3 covers 18 residues. V was pared by 4 bases and J by 2 bases, with 8 bases of the junction left unmatched. CDR3 coding DNA: TGTGCCAGCAGCCCTCTGGGACTAGCGGGAGTAACCTACAATGAGCAGTTCTTC. This gives the protein CASSPLGLAGVTYNEQFF.

V usage is TRBV7-2 and J usage is TRBJ1-4; perhaps TRBD1 as D (5 bases). V gave up 5 bases and J gave up 5 bases, with 9 bases separating them. The V gene's germline CDR1 is SGHTA and CDR2 FQGNSA. This CDR3 region has 13 residues. CDR3 residues: CASSGGENEKLFF. The CDR3 DNA sequence: TGTGCCAGCAGCGGGGGGGAGAATGAAAAACTGTTTTTT.

V is TRBV4-1 and J is TRBJ2-4, with D tentatively TRBD1 (7 bases). In germline, CDR1 is MGHRA, CDR2 YSYEKL. There are 17 residues in the CDR3. The germline V and J ends were trimmed by 0 bases and 3 bases, with 15 bases remaining between them. The CDR3 sequence is CASSQDLGRGVKNIQYF. CDR3 DNA sequence: TGCGCCAGCAGCCAAGATCTAGGCAGGGGGGTCAAAAACATTCAGTACTTC.

This clone was observed a few times. The V and J genes are TRBV19 and TRBJ1-2; 9 bases fit TRBD1. There are 17 residues in the CDR3. V gave up 1 base and J gave up 4 bases; unmatched junction bases: 10. From germline, CDR1 is LNHDA and CDR2 SQIVND (reference sequence). CDR3 region: CASSIGGDRAFSYGYTF. The DNA for the CDR3 is TGTGCCAGTAGTATAGGGGGGGACAGGGCCTTCAGCTATGGCTACACCTTC.

The chain links TRBV5-1 to TRBJ2-6; D remains ambiguous. CDR3 length: 14 amino acids. CDR1 and CDR2 (germline): SGHRS, YFSETQ. Trimming cost V 5 bases and J 2 bases, with 8 bases left between them. CDR3 coding DNA: TGCGCCAGCAGGGCAGCTCCTGGGGCCAACGTCCTGACTTTC. Its translation: CASRAAPGANVLTF.

The chain carries TRBV2 and TRBJ2-7; maybe TRBD1 (6 bases). The V and J ends lost 4 bases and 2 bases respectively, with 12 bases between them. The germline gives CDR1 SNHLY, CDR2 FYNNEI. The CDR3 has 14 amino acids. The DNA of the CDR3 is TGTGCCAGCAGTGGGACAGCCTCTGCCTACGAGCAGTACTTC. It translates to CASSGTASAYEQYF.

The rearrangement uses TRBV7-7 and TRBJ2-5; 10 positions agree with TRBD2. This CDR3 has 15 amino acids. Trimming removed 2 bases from V and 2 bases from J; junction bases left unmatched: 2. Germline V gives CDR1 SSHAT, CDR2 FNYEAQ (reference sequence). CDR3 bases: TGTGCCAGCAGCTTAACTAGCGGGAATCAAGAGACCCAGTACTTC. Translation: CASSLTSGNQETQYF.

The V and J genes are TRBV7-2 and TRBJ1-5; D is undetermined. V was cut by 1 base and J by 7 bases, with 14 bases left in between. The V gene's germline CDR1 is SGHTA and CDR2 FQGNSA. This CDR3 is 15 amino acids long. The CDR3, as DNA: TGTGCCAGCAGCTTAGACATTACCAGAGGGCAGCCCCAGCATTTT. Protein: CASSLDITRGQPQHF.

The CDR3: CASRRGSGSSYNEQFF. CDR3 sequence (DNA): TGTGCCAGTAGGAGAGGTAGCGGGAGCTCCTACAATGAGCAGTTCTTC. V gene TRBV19 combines with J gene TRBJ2-1, with 9 positions matching TRBD2. Germline-derived CDR1 and CDR2 are LNHDA and SQIVND (reference sequence). The CDR3 is made up of 16 amino acids. The V and J ends lost 6 bases and 0 bases, in that order; junction bases with no gene match: 6.

This chain connects TRBV7-2 to TRBJ1-1, with 8 bases aligning to TRBD1. Trimming took 3 bases from V and 4 from J; bases not matched to a gene: 4. Germline values: CDR1 SGHTA, CDR2 FQGNSA. CDR3 size: 14 residues. DNA for the CDR3: TGTGCCAGCAGCTTCCCAGGGGGCCGCACTGAAGCTTTCTTT. It yields the protein CASSFPGGRTEAFF. Full variable domain (outside the CDR3, taken from reference TRBV7-2 and TRBJ1-1): GAGVSQSPSNKVTEKGKDVELRCDPISGHTALYWYRQSLGQGLEFLIYFQGNSAPDKSGLPSDRFSAERTGGSVSTLTIQRTQQEDSAVYLCASSFPGGRTEAFFGQGTRLTVV.

Comment on this clone: Other DNA sequences of this sample code for an identical CDR3. This chain connects TRBV5-6 to TRBJ2-3; 8 positions agree with TRBD1. The CDR3 runs to 13 residues. CDR1 SGHDT and CDR2 YYEEEE come from the germline V gene. The V gene end was trimmed by 2 bases and the J gene end by 4 bases; junction bases not matched to a gene: 0. The CDR3 reads CASSLQGADTQYF. The CDR3 nucleotides are TGTGCCAGCAGCTTACAGGGGGCAGATACGCAGTATTTT.

This chain connects TRBV6-5 to TRBJ1-6, with 8 nucleotides matching TRBD1. The germline V gene encodes CDR1 MNHEY and CDR2 SVGAGI. CDR3 length: 15 residues. J was trimmed by 7 bases and V by 5 bases; bases with no gene match: 7. CDR3 nucleotides: TGTGCCAGCAGTCGCGGACAGGGAGGGAATTCACCCCTCCACTTT. Its protein is CASSRGQGGNSPLHF.

The rearrangement joins TRBV6-6 to TRBJ2-3; 8 nucleotides agree with TRBD1. CDR3 length equals 12 residues. The germline CDR1 and CDR2 sequences are MNHNY and SVGAGI (reference sequence). V was pared by 6 bases and J by 8 bases, with 4 bases of the junction left unmatched. CDR3 DNA: TGTGCCAGCAGCCCAGGACAGGGTACGCAGTATTTT. Translating it yields CASSPGQGTQYF.

By sample fraction, this clone is medium-sized (0.01 to 0.1%). The V gene is TRBV7-9, the J gene TRBJ1-5; no firm D call. Trimming took off 1 base at V and 0 bases at J, with 13 bases between the two ends. The CDR3 extends over 17 amino acids. Germline CDR1 is SEHNR and CDR2 is FQNEAQ (reference sequence). CDR3 in amino acids: CASSLDPWEGSNQPQHF. CDR3 sequence (DNA): TGTGCCAGCAGCTTAGATCCCTGGGAGGGTAGCAATCAGCCCCAGCATTTT.

The V gene is TRBV18, the J gene TRBJ2-2; 7 nucleotides align to TRBD1. V shed 3 bases and J 4 bases; nucleotides not matched to a gene: 8. From germline, CDR1 is KGHSH and CDR2 LQKENI. This CDR3 is 16 amino acids long. CDR3 bases: TGTGCCAGCTCACCGCCCGGGACAGCGATCACCGGGGAGCTGTTTTTT. This translates into CASSPPGTAITGELFF. Drawing the rest from reference TRBV18 and TRBJ2-2, the complete variable domain is NAGVMQNPRHLVRRRGQEARLRCSPMKGHSHVYWYRQLPEEGLKFMVYLQKENIIDESGMPKERFSAEFPKEGPSILRIQQVVRGDSAAYFCASSPPGTAITGELFFGEGSRLTVL.

The CDR3 is CASSRTSGGALDEQFF. In DNA, the CDR3 is TGTGCCAGCAGTCGGACTAGCGGGGGGGCGCTAGATGAGCAGTTCTTC. J is TRBJ2-1 and V is TRBV28; 15 bases are a match to TRBD2. CDR1 and CDR2 from the germline V gene are MDHEN and SYDVKM. This CDR3 is built from 16 residues. Trimming at V came to 5 bases and at J to 8 bases, leaving 7 bases not matched to a gene.